This record covers a single T cell receptor (beta chain). Its antigen is not yet known. Per-nucleotide qualities are absent, and no much larger clonotype sits a single base away. The data stem from a study of a mutant IDH1 vaccine in newly diagnosed glioma (dated by TCRdb to the early 2020s). Regarding the study in general: Vaccination started 4-6 weeks after radiotherapy alone, or was given together with temozolomide cycles in the groups whose treatment included chemotherapy. Of the approximately 30 treated patients, approximately 60% were male and around 40% were female, and a mean age of roughly 41 years was recorded. Prior to enrollment, standard therapy consisting of radiotherapy alone, temozolomide alone, or radiochemotherapy with temozolomide had been administered to patients, with the combination being received by most patients. Visit V12 was the week-35 safety follow-up and visit V13 was the week-47 end of study. Peripheral blood was collected at six visits: V03 (baseline), V05, V07, V10, V12 and V13. Longitudinal TCRB deep sequencing was performed for about 25 treated patients wherever samples were available for exploratory analyses. The paper's findings and limits, for the study overall: The authors noted that analyses of patient blood samples could not be reproduced because of sample limitations. Changes in the top peripheral T cell clonotypes picked up by TCRB sequencing did not appear to be linked to pseudoprogression. PBMC samples for TCRB deep sequencing were selected based on availability. Vaccine-induced immune responses across multiple MHC alleles were detected in 85% to 95% of patients.

The time point label on this specimen signifies: week 47, end of study. Every vaccine dose consisted of 300 ug of a 20-mer mutant IDH1 peptide in Montanide, administered subcutaneously together with topical imiquimod. Patients received eight vaccinations in weeks 1, 3, 5, 7, 11, 15, 19 and 23, corresponding to visits V03 through V10. All donors had newly diagnosed IDH1-mutant astrocytomas of WHO grade 3 or 4 that showed loss of nuclear ATRX. The samples were drawn from NOA16, a multicentre, single-arm, open-label phase I trial in Germany that tested a mutant IDH1 peptide vaccine in humans for the first time. The DNeasy Blood and Tissue Kit was used to extract genomic DNA from EDTA blood for TCRB sequencing. The method behind the library was the immunoSEQ multiplex PCR assay. Following the manufacturer's protocol, the hsTCRB Kit was used to amplify rearranged TCR beta chain sequences. Sequencing of TCRB libraries was carried out on an Illumina MiSeq. The published analysis was carried out like this. Demultiplexing, trimming and gene mapping were performed with the kit vendor's proprietary platform. The table comes from immuneACCESS by way of TCRdb, which keeps in-frame sequences with V and J called. Part of the clones is missing from these tables; in studies checked, under half for an unresolved V gene and the rest for unknown reasons. V and J calls and clone size are copied from that table; D and trimming were computed from the DNA. The sample table records 90,000 to 100,000 clones; roughly 89% of these occur just once. The ten largest clones take up over 0.7% of the sample.

The CDR3 spans 13 residues, from the cysteine through the phenylalanine. The read is trimmed to its CDR3 DNA, 39 bases read in frame from base 1. Trimming removed 6 bases from V and 4 bases from J, leaving 12 bases between the germline ends. For CDR1 and CDR2, the germline V gene (reference sequence) lists SEHNR and FQNEAQ. This clonotype was obtained from a woman aged 45-59 years with glioma. The sequence is built from TRBV7-9 and TRBJ1-1; no D gene call is confident. Here the sequenced sample was PBMCs, taken from a glioma patient whose treatment included an IDH1 peptide vaccine. The CDR3: CASSSEVATEAFF. The DNA sequence reads TGTGCCAGCAGTAGTGAGGTGGCCACTGAAGCTTTCTTT. Beyond the CDR3, the reference TRBV7-9 and TRBJ1-1 genes provide the residues; the full variable domain reads: DTGVSQNPRHKITKRGQNVTFRCDPISEHNRLYWYRQTLGQGPEFLTYFQNEAQLEKSRLLSDRFSAERPKGSFSTLEIQRTEQGDSAMYLCASSSEVATEAFFGQGTRLTVV.